The sequence of this T cell receptor (beta chain) was determined in a study of OX40 agonist ivuxolimab in advanced cancers. Exclusion of a patient followed from autoimmune disease history or systemic immunosuppression. Profiled with immunoSEQ multiplex PCR; TCRdb holds only in-frame clones, not every one. The sample has about 90,000 clones; 75% to 90% are singletons. Germline CDR1 and CDR2: SGHVS and FNYEAQ. V shed 2 bases and J shed 7 bases, with 15 bases lying between them. The CDR3 is 14 amino acids. Note on this clone: Its antigen is currently unknown.

Whole-study findings and limits: There were, on average, more expanded clones in CD8+ T cells than in CD4+. It was also the case that some nonresponders had low normalized T-cell clonal expansion.

The V and J genes are TRBV7-6 and TRBJ2-7; D gene unclear. The source of this sequence is an adult with an advanced solid tumor such as melanoma, head and neck, liver or kidney cancer. This specimen was CD4+ or CD8+ T cells sorted from blood, taken in a trial of the OX40 agonist ivuxolimab. DNA for the CDR3: TGTGCCAGCAGCTTACAGCCTAGTTCGAATGAGCAGTACTTC. Amino acids: CASSLQPSSNEQYF.